The sequence of this TCR beta chain was determined in a study of beta chain features in type 1 diabetes. The overall study: There were some 98 million sorted cells examined across all samples.

Expressed TCRB transcripts were sequenced because the entire RNA isolate underwent reverse transcription. TCRdb's copy holds only in-frame clones and misses some; the assay was immunoSEQ multiplex PCR. Of under 400,000 clones in the sample, roughly 12% are singletons; the top ten hold around 0.02%. Averaging approximately 0.11 L, one heparinised blood draw was given by each donor. CD45RO/CCR7/CD25/CD127/CD95/CD27 separated CD4+ naive, central memory, regulatory and stem cell-like memory cells by sorting. This clone turned up a few times. V was shortened by 0 bases and J by 6 bases, with 12 bases between the two germline ends. The CDR3 loop spans 15 amino acids. Per germline, CDR1 SGDLS and CDR2 YYNGEE.

The rearrangement joins TRBV9 to TRBJ2-2, with D uncertain. The specimen was naive CD4+ T cells from blood. This clonotype was obtained from a man aged 18 to 35 in good health. The CDR3 reads CASSVAGLQAGELFF. The CDR3 bases are TGTGCCAGCAGCGTAGCTGGGTTGCAGGCCGGGGAGCTGTTTTTT.